This T cell receptor (beta chain) was retrieved from a study of shared clonotypes between healthy human individuals. Findings of the study overall: Shared clonotypes across all four donors exceeded non-shared ones in generation probability.

Germline CDR1 is SEHNR and CDR2 is FQNEAQ (reference sequence). This CDR3 is 16 amino acids long. With 3 bases clipped from V and 3 bases from J, the junction kept 8 bases outside the gene matches. This clone was seen a few times. Its antigen is not identified. Generated by immunoSEQ multiplex PCR, the TCRdb table keeps only in-frame clones and is missing some. The sample lists fewer than 850,000 clones, 72% occurring once. What was sequenced was memory CD4+ T cells sorted from blood. Subset given: CD45RA-negative fraction. The chain joins TRBV7-9 to TRBJ2-5; 9 bases fit TRBD1. The clonotype comes from a woman in her 30s in good health. In DNA form, the CDR3 reads TGTGCCAGCAGCTTTAACCCCGGACAGGGGAAAGAGACCCAGTACTTC. Its translation is CASSFNPGQGKETQYF.